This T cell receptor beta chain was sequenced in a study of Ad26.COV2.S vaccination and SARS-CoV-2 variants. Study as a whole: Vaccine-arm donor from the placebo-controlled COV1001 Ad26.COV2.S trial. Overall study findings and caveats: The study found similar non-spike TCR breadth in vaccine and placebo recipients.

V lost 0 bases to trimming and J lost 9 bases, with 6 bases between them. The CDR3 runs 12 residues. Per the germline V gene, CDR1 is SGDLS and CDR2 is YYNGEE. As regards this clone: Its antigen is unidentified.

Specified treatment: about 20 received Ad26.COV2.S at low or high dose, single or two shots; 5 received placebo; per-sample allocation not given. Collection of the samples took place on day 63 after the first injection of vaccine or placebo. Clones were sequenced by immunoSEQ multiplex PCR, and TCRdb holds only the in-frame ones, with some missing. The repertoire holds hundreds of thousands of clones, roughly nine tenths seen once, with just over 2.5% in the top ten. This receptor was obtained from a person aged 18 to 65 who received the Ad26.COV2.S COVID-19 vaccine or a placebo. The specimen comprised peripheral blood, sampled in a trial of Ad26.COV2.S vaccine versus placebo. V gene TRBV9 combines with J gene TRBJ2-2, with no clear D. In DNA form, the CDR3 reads TGTGCCAGCAGCGTAGAGGGAAGGGAGCTGTTTTTT. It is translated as CASSVEGRELFF. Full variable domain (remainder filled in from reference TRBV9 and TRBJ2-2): DSGVTQTPKHLITATGQRVTLRCSPRSGDLSVYWYQQSLDQGLQFLIQYYNGEERAKGNILERFSAQQFPDLHSELNLSSLELGDSALYFCASSVEGRELFFGEGSRLTVL.